Each of the 20 T cell receptor beta chains below was sequenced from the same sample in a study of shared clonotypes between healthy human individuals. Sequenced by immunoSEQ multiplex PCR; TCRdb stores in-frame clones only, minus some. The sample records almost 750,000 clones, just under 75% being singletons. The sequencing sample was made of memory CD4+ T cells sorted from blood. As to subset: CD45RA-negative fraction. These receptors were collected from a woman aged 25 to 39 in good health.

The CDR3 DNA reads TGTGCCAGTAGTTGCTTCTTTTGGGGACTAGCGGTAGAGACCGGGGAGCTGTTTTTT. Protein: CASSCFFWGLAVETGELFF. The V gene is TRBV19, the J gene TRBJ2-2; 11 bases are shared with TRBD2. The V gene's germline CDR1 is LNHDA and CDR2 SQIVND (reference sequence). The CDR3 extends over 19 amino acids. V lost 5 bases to trimming and J lost 5 bases; unmatched junction nucleotides: 16.

The chain has TRBV19 and TRBJ2-1, with D perhaps matching TRBD2 (5 bases). Germline V gene lookup returns CDR1 LNHDA and CDR2 SQIVND (reference sequence). Trimming pared 8 bases from V and 10 bases from J, leaving 12 bases between. The CDR3 loop spans 11 amino acids. The CDR3 loop reads CASASSGEQFF. The CDR3, as DNA: TGTGCCAGTGCGTCGTCGGGAGAGCAGTTCTTC.

V is TRBV28 and J is TRBJ2-7; 7 nucleotides match TRBD2. The junction had 7 bases not matched to a gene; V was cut back by 5 bases and J by 3 bases. Per germline, CDR1 MDHEN and CDR2 SYDVKM. The CDR3 is 14 residues long. The CDR3 DNA reads as TGTGCCAGCAGTACCCCGGGGGAGGGCTACGAGCAGTACTTC. Protein product: CASSTPGEGYEQYF.

The V and J genes are TRBV11-3 and TRBJ2-7; 9 bases map to TRBD2. This CDR3 is 14 amino acids long. Germline CDR1 and CDR2: SGHNT and YENEEA. Unmatched junction bases numbered 7, after V lost 5 bases and J lost 5 bases. CDR3 nucleotide sequence: TGTGCCAGCAGCGCCCGGACTAGCGCAAACGAGCAGTACTTC. Translating it yields CASSARTSANEQYF.

A few counts support this clone. The sample carries other DNA sequences with the same CDR3. This chain joins TRBV5-4 and TRBJ1-2; tentative D call: TRBD1 (6 bases). The CDR3 totals 13 residues. Germline CDR1 reads SGHNT; CDR2 reads YYREEE (reference sequence). The V and J ends lost 2 bases and 4 bases respectively, with 9 bases between them. The DNA for the CDR3 is TGTGCCAGCAGCTTAGGGGGGCCCTATGGCTACACCTTC. Protein sequence: CASSLGGPYGYTF.

The chain couples TRBV9 to TRBJ2-1; 8 nucleotides line up with TRBD1. Germline-derived CDR1 and CDR2 are SGDLS and YYNGEE. The CDR3 has 15 amino acids. With 0 bases clipped from V and 2 bases from J, the junction kept 1 base outside the gene matches. CDR3 DNA sequence: TGTGCCAGCAGCGTAGCACAGGGGGCCTACAATGAGCAGTTCTTC. Amino acids: CASSVAQGAYNEQFF.

J is TRBJ1-5 and V is TRBV19, with D uncertain. This CDR3 has 16 residues. CDR1 and CDR2 from the germline V gene are LNHDA and SQIVND (reference sequence). Trimming took 7 bases from V and 5 from J, leaving 21 bases between them. In DNA form, the CDR3 reads TGTGCCAGTAAGACCTTGTCCGCGTCCGGATATCAGCCCCAGCATTTT. Its protein is CASKTLSASGYQPQHF.

This clone was picked up a small number of times. The chain is built from TRBV18 and TRBJ2-3, with D uncertain. With 2 bases removed from V and 2 bases from J, the gap between germline ends came to 5 bases. The germline V gene encodes CDR1 KGHSH and CDR2 LQKENI. This CDR3 has 13 residues. The CDR3 region is CASSPGPTDTQYF. DNA for the CDR3: TGTGCCAGCTCACCAGGACCCACAGATACGCAGTATTTT. Full variable domain (rest looked up from reference TRBV18 and TRBJ2-3): NAGVMQNPRHLVRRRGQEARLRCSPMKGHSHVYWYRQLPEEGLKFMVYLQKENIIDESGMPKERFSAEFPKEGPSILRIQQVVRGDSAAYFCASSPGPTDTQYFGPGTRLTVL.

This rearrangement joins TRBV5-1 to TRBJ2-7; D not resolved. The V and J ends lost 5 bases and 1 base respectively, with 16 bases between them. The CDR3 is 15 amino acids. Germline loops: CDR1 SGHRS, CDR2 YFSETQ. Written as DNA, the CDR3 is TGCGCCAGCAGAACCGAACCTGGGATGTCCTACGAGCAGTACTTC. Protein product: CASRTEPGMSYEQYF.

This sequence joins TRBV6-5 and TRBJ2-2, with D uncertain. V gave up 5 bases and J gave up 5 bases, with 9 bases separating them. Germline V gene data show CDR1 as MNHEY and CDR2 as SVGAGI. The CDR3 is 13 amino acids. CDR3 in DNA: TGTGCCAGCAGTAGGGATTTGACCGGGGAGCTGTTTTTT. Residues: CASSRDLTGELFF.

About this clone itself: The same CDR3 also results from other DNA sequences found in this sample. In nucleotides, the CDR3 is TGCGCCAGCAGCCACCCTGGAGGCACAGATACGCAGTATTTT. Its protein is CASSHPGGTDTQYF. The rearrangement links TRBV4-1 to TRBJ2-3; D unclear. The V end lost 3 bases, the J end lost 1 base, and 8 bases lay between the germline ends. The germline gives CDR1 MGHRA, CDR2 YSYEKL. The CDR3 is 14 residues long.

DNA of the CDR3: TGTGCCAGCAGCGGTCCGGGACAGGGGAGTCAGCCCCAGCATTTT. This codes for CASSGPGQGSQPQHF. The V call is TRBV6-6, the J call TRBJ1-5, with 10 bases that match TRBD1. The trim removed 6 bases at V and 6 bases at J, leaving 8 bases unmatched. CDR3 length equals 15 residues. Germline-derived CDR1 and CDR2 are MNHNY and SVGAGI (reference sequence).

This clone was found a few times. The rearrangement links TRBV28 to TRBJ1-2, with TRBD1 matching 7 bases. Germline loops: CDR1 MDHEN, CDR2 SYDVKM. V lost 5 bases to trimming and J lost 5 bases; unmatched junction nucleotides: 8. There are 14 residues in the CDR3. The CDR3 spells CASSPGTALYGYTF. CDR3 coding DNA: TGTGCCAGCAGTCCTGGGACAGCCCTTTATGGCTACACCTTC.

This clone was detected many times. The rearrangement joins TRBV28 to TRBJ2-7; 7 bases map to TRBD2. Germline V gives CDR1 MDHEN, CDR2 SYDVKM. V dropped 8 bases and J dropped 3; count of bases not matched to a gene: 10. The length of the CDR3 is 14 residues. The CDR3 sequence is CASGPRLARYEQYF. CDR3 bases: TGTGCCAGCGGGCCGAGACTAGCTCGCTACGAGCAGTACTTC.

The rearrangement uses TRBV15 and TRBJ2-5, with D perhaps TRBD2 (6 bases). V was trimmed by 5 bases and J by 5 bases, leaving 21 bases between them. This CDR3 is built from 16 residues. The V gene's germline CDR1 is LNHNV and CDR2 YYDKDF (reference sequence). The CDR3 sequence: CATSQHPMGGSETQYF. The CDR3 nucleotides are TGTGCCACCAGCCAGCATCCGATGGGGGGTTCGGAGACCCAGTACTTC.

CDR3 in amino acids: CASRLYGGVSYEQYF. The CDR3, as DNA: TGTGCCAGCAGACTGTACGGGGGAGTAAGCTACGAGCAGTACTTC. The chain is built from TRBV5-6 and TRBJ2-7; tentative D call: TRBD2 (6 bases). Trimming pared 5 bases from V and 3 bases from J, leaving 18 bases between. Germline V gene sequence: CDR1 SGHDT, CDR2 YYEEEE. The CDR3 length is 15 residues.

The genes are TRBV28 and TRBJ1-5; no firm D call. The CDR3 loop spans 19 amino acids. Trimming shortened V by 2 bases and J by 3 bases, and 23 bases separated the two germline ends. Germline assignment: CDR1 MDHEN and CDR2 SYDVKM. This CDR3 reads CASSLILSRRKRDNQPQHF. CDR3 sequence (DNA): TGTGCCAGCAGTTTAATTTTATCGCGTAGGAAGAGGGACAATCAGCCCCAGCATTTT. Complete variable domain (other parts from reference TRBV28 and TRBJ1-5): DVKVTQSSRYLVKRTGEKVFLECVQDMDHENMFWYRQDPGLGLRLIYFSYDVKMKEKGDIPEGYSVSREKKERFSLILESASTNQTSMYLCASSLILSRRKRDNQPQHFGDGTRLSIL.

The J gene is TRBJ1-1, the V gene TRBV10-2; D is ambiguous. In germline, CDR1 is WSHSY, CDR2 SAAADI. The CDR3 is 12 amino acids. V was trimmed by 5 bases and J by 0 bases, leaving 4 bases between them. The CDR3 coding sequence is TGCGCCAGCAGTTCCATGAACACTGAAGCTTTCTTT. It translates to CASSSMNTEAFF.

Note on this clone: Other nucleotide sequences in the sample specify the same CDR3. The V gene is TRBV18, the J gene TRBJ2-1, with unresolved D. The germline V gene encodes CDR1 KGHSH and CDR2 LQKENI. V was trimmed by 0 bases and J by 1 base, leaving 7 bases between them. This CDR3 spans 15 amino acids. CDR3 loop: CASSPPGRSYNEQFF. CDR3 nucleotides: TGTGCCAGCTCACCACCGGGCCGTTCCTACAATGAGCAGTTCTTC.

This chain connects TRBV6-5 to TRBJ1-4; TRBD1 might be the D (5 bases). Germline CDR1 and CDR2: MNHEY and SVGAGI. The CDR3 has 13 amino acids. V lost 2 bases and J 11 bases, leaving 12 bases between the germline ends. CDR3 loop: CASSYVREGKLFF. CDR3 DNA: TGTGCCAGCAGTTACGTCAGGGAGGGGAAACTGTTTTTT.